This T cell receptor (beta chain) was observed in a study of blood T cell repertoires in COVID-19 (TCRdb year 2020). With respect to the entire study: Collaborator samples came from the United States, Italy and Spain and covered acute and convalescent phases of COVID-19. The prospective study material was composed of cDNA or gDNA derived from T cells, B-cell-depleted T cells, or PBMCs. The dataset comprised deeply sampled blood TCRbeta repertoires from subjects exposed to, actively infected with, or recovered from COVID-19. The repertoires were made available in a free public database intended to serve as a resource for research on the immune response to SARS-CoV-2. Samples were obtained from the ongoing ImmuneRACE study (first 160 participants) and from 1,254 subjects provided by 6 global collaborators. The sample metadata nearly always contained a de-identified subject ID, COVID-19 status, age in years and sex. Where available, HLA class I and class II types were taken from metadata supplied by the sample provider and were not determined by assay-based typing.

In regard to this clone: Its antigen specificity is not known. No clone much larger than this one lies a single base away; base qualities are absent.

The immunoSEQ Assay, a bias-controlled multiplex PCR, was used to amplify TCRbeta CDR3 regions from genomic DNA. In the authors' own workflow: The number of nucleated cells in each sample was estimated from the amplification of reference gene primers within the assay. Sequence reads were collapsed and filtered to measure the absolute abundance of every unique TCRbeta CDR3 rearrangement. For each sample, productive Simpson clonality was calculated as the square root of Simpson's diversity index over productive rearrangements. Drawn from immuneACCESS, this table holds only the in-frame rearrangements with V and J called that TCRdb kept. Clones are partly lost; checked studies trace under half to an unresolved V gene and leave the rest unexplained. V and J calls and clone size are as listed in that table; D and trimming were resolved from the DNA. Recorded for this sample are about half a million clones; roughly 89% of them occurred a single time. The ten biggest clones cover about 0.91% of the sample.

Broader findings and caveats from the paper: The quantity of clinical and demographic metadata differed by source and by participant and was supplied without curation.

From the cysteine up to the phenylalanine, the CDR3 has a length of 15 residues. Only the CDR3 region is kept as DNA, spanning 45 bases read in frame from base 1. CDR1 SGHTA and CDR2 FQGNSA are derived from the germline V gene. V lost 5 bases and J lost 4 bases, and the count of bases not matched to a germline gene is 6. One collaborating source in Seattle enrolled patients while the patients were actively infected and followed the patients over time throughout the course of disease. Each collaborating institution followed its own protocols to collect whole blood in K2EDTA tubes. Collaborator samples were shipped for TCRbeta analysis as frozen whole blood, isolated PBMCs, or DNA extracted from either sample type.

This TCR was sampled from a man younger than 30 with COVID-19, enrolled during active disease. Rearrangement joined TRBV7-2 to TRBJ2-1, with 9 central nucleotides matching TRBD2. Sequencing used peripheral blood. In nucleotide form, the sequence is TGTGCCAGCAGCCCTGATCTAGCGGGGTACAATGAGCAGTTCTTC. Translated, it gives CASSPDLAGYNEQFF.